These 7 T cell receptor beta chains were sequenced from one sample in a study of blood T cell repertoires in COVID-19. Produced via immunoSEQ multiplex PCR; TCRdb's table is partial and in-frame only. The sample consists of 300,000 or so clones, about 90% of them appearing once. Sequenced input: peripheral blood. These receptors originate from a man aged 18 to 30 who had recovered from COVID-19.

This chain joins TRBV7-3 and TRBJ2-3; D gene ambiguous. The V gene's germline CDR1 is SGHTA and CDR2 FQGTGA. The V end was cut by 1 base, the J end by 2 bases, with 4 bases between. The length of the CDR3 is 13 residues. The CDR3 DNA is TGTGCCAGCAGCTTAAGGCTCACAGATACGCAGTATTTT. As protein: CASSLRLTDTQYF.

The chain links TRBV5-1 to TRBJ2-6; the D gene is possibly TRBD2 (6 bases). Germline lookup yields CDR1 SGHRS and CDR2 YFSETQ. CDR3 length: 16 amino acids. V shed 0 bases and J shed 2 bases, with 9 bases lying between them. The CDR3 bases are TGCGCCAGCAGCTTGGCGTCGGGGGCTGGGGCCAACGTCCTGACTTTC. It specifies CASSLASGAGANVLTF.

As DNA, the CDR3 is TGTGCCAGCAGTGTGGGGCGGACTGAAGCTTTCTTT. Residues: CASSVGRTEAFF. The rearrangement joins TRBV13 to TRBJ1-1; TRBD1 might be the D (5 bases). V was clipped by 6 bases and J by 5 bases, with 10 bases between them. CDR3 size: 12 residues. Germline-derived CDR1 and CDR2 are PRHDT and FYEKMQ (reference sequence).

A remark on this clone: Other DNA sequences in the same sample also yield this CDR3. This rearrangement joins TRBV6-5 to TRBJ2-5; 8 bases are a match to TRBD2. CDR3 length equals 13 residues. Germline CDR1 MNHEY, CDR2 SVGAGI. After removal of 6 bases from V and 5 bases from J, the junction contained 5 bases not matched to a gene. CDR3 DNA: TGTGCCAGCAGCCGGACTAGCCGGGAGACCCAGTACTTC. Protein sequence: CASSRTSRETQYF.

This chain links TRBV6-6 with TRBJ1-1; tentative D call: TRBD1 (5 bases). V was clipped by 8 bases and J by 1 base, with 20 bases between them. This CDR3 contains 16 residues. The germline V gene has CDR1 MNHNY and CDR2 SVGAGI (reference sequence). As DNA, the CDR3 is TGTGCCAGCGGTTCCTACTTGGGACTGAGGAACACTGAAGCTTTCTTT. Its translation: CASGSYLGLRNTEAFF.

The chain is built from TRBV10-3 and TRBJ2-3; D is possibly TRBD2 (5 bases). V was trimmed by 7 bases and J by 0 bases, leaving 11 bases between them. Germline values: CDR1 ENHRY, CDR2 SYGVKD. The CDR3 consists of 14 residues. This CDR3 reads CAINGRGSTDTQYF. The CDR3 bases are TGTGCCATCAACGGACGGGGAAGCACAGATACGCAGTATTTT.

The rearrangement links TRBV19 to TRBJ1-1; D gene unclear. The CDR3 contains 14 residues. CDR1 LNHDA and CDR2 SQIVND come from the germline V gene (reference sequence). The V and J ends lost 0 bases and 5 bases respectively, with 10 bases between them. CDR3 loop: CASSIDPSGTEAFF. In DNA form, the CDR3 reads TGTGCCAGTAGTATAGATCCTTCGGGGACTGAAGCTTTCTTT. Filled out from reference TRBV19 and TRBJ1-1, the complete variable domain reads DGGITQSPKYLFRKEGQNVTLSCEQNLNHDAMYWYRQDPGQGLRLIYYSQIVNDFQKGDIAEGYSVSREKKESFPLTVTSAQKNPTAFYLCASSIDPSGTEAFFGQGTRLTVV.